This TCR beta chain was obtained from a study of CD8+ T cells in alopecia areata. Study summary: A 6-month period off drug followed tofacitinib, which lasted 6 to 18 months.

Germline V gives CDR1 PRHDT, CDR2 FYEKMQ (reference sequence). This CDR3 region has 13 residues. The ends were cut back, 3 bases at V and 5 bases at J, with 10 bases in the middle. Extracted from the samples, RNA was reverse transcribed into cDNA to serve as the sequencing template. Using immunoSEQ multiplex PCR, the repertoire was profiled, and TCRdb retains in-frame clones only, with some absent. The profile covers about 220,000 clones, with approximately 57% appearing a single time and around 1.5% taken by the ten largest. Remarks on this clone: The antigen is undetermined.

Stated treatment: oral pan-JAK inhibitor, 5-10 mg twice daily. Regarding the study as a whole: Scalp samples also contribute reads from the resident alphabeta T cells found in normal skin. Elevated clonality characterized lesional scalp relative to normal scalp, particularly in alopecia totalis/universalis.

The rearrangement links TRBV13 to TRBJ1-1; D unclear. The material was CD4+ T cells sorted from blood, obtained at week 4, from a patient treated with tofacitinib. The source of this sequence is a human donor with alopecia areata. Here the CDR3 reads CASSFYGLTEAFF. As DNA, the CDR3 is TGTGCCAGCAGCTTTTACGGGTTGACTGAAGCTTTCTTT. The full variable domain, completed using reference TRBV13 and TRBJ1-1, is AAGVIQSPRHLIKEKRETATLKCYPIPRHDTVYWYQQGPGQDPQFLISFYEKMQSDKGSIPDRFSAQQFSDYHSELNMSSLELGDSALYFCASSFYGLTEAFFGQGTRLTVV.